The 10 T cell receptor beta chains in this list originate from one sample, sequenced in a study of prognosis after radiotherapy for stage I lung cancer (dated by TCRdb to the early 2020s). Sequencing relied on an Illumina HiSeq 3000. The TCR beta CDR3 region was amplified from genomic DNA by two rounds of multiplex PCR. The first PCR round used primers specific to each TRBV and TRBJ gene, with sequences filed in Chinese patent CN105087789A. TCRdb reworked the public reads: Q25 trimming with fastp, MiXCR clone assembly, productive beta chains retained. Every distinct CDR3 protein forms one entry, paired with its most common genes and DNA. Present in this sample are 59,000 or so distinct CDR3 sequences, around 27% of which were seen just once. The ten largest clones represent around 6.8% of the sample. This material consisted of PBMCs, taken before or after stereotactic body radiation therapy (not recorded which). These receptors all come from a donor aged 50 or older with non-small cell lung cancer.

This clonotype has more than one count but fewer than ten. The V and J genes are TRBV19 and TRBJ2-7; 9 bases are shared with TRBD1. The CDR3 loop spans 14 amino acids. J lost 4 bases, V lost 4 bases, and 5 bases had no gene match. The germline V gene has CDR1 LNHDA and CDR2 SQIVND (reference sequence). Written as DNA, the CDR3 is TGTGCCAGTAGTAAGGGACAGGGAGTGTACGAGCAGTACTTC. Translated, it gives CASSKGQGVYEQYF.

The CDR3 sequence: CASSMDGLYNEKLFF. The CDR3 coding sequence is TGCGCCAGCAGCATGGACGGACTGTATAATGAAAAACTGTTTTTT. The chain recombines TRBV5-1 with TRBJ1-4, with D uncertain. The germline V gene encodes CDR1 SGHRS and CDR2 YFSETQ. With 4 bases removed from V and 4 bases from J, the gap between germline ends came to 14 bases. The CDR3 length is 15 residues. The full variable domain, completed using reference TRBV5-1 and TRBJ1-4, is KAGVTQTPRYLIKTRGQQVTLSCSPISGHRSVSWYQQTPGQGLQFLFEYFSETQRNKGNFPGRFSGRQFSNSRSEMNVSTLELGDSALYLCASSMDGLYNEKLFFGSGTQLSVL.

Judged by abundance, this clonotype is medium-sized (0.01 to 0.1%). The gene calls are TRBV15 and TRBJ2-1; 8 positions match TRBD2. V lost 3 bases to trimming and J lost 5 bases; unmatched junction nucleotides: 9. The CDR3 is made up of 16 amino acids. Germline V lookup: CDR1 LNHNV, CDR2 YYDKDF (reference sequence). In DNA form, the CDR3 reads TGTGCCACCAGCAGGGGAGCGGGGGACAACGACAATGAGCAGTTCTTC. It yields the protein CATSRGAGDNDNEQFF.

This clonotype has ten or more counts. V gene TRBV4-2 combines with J gene TRBJ2-3; possible D gene TRBD2, 7 bases. The CDR3 loop spans 17 amino acids. Germline V gene data show CDR1 as LGHNA and CDR2 as YNFKEQ. Trimming took 1 base from V and 10 from J, leaving 24 bases between them. CDR3 DNA: TGTGCCAGCAGCCAAGCTGGTGGGGGGGCGATACGTTGGGCGCAGTATTTT. Its translation: CASSQAGGGAIRWAQYF.

This clonotype was counted many times. The chain employs TRBV5-1 and TRBJ2-3, with D unresolved. Trimming took 1 base from V and 0 from J, leaving 6 bases between them. Per germline, CDR1 SGHRS and CDR2 YFSETQ. The CDR3 has 14 residues. The CDR3 protein is CASSLRSSTDTQYF. CDR3 bases: TGCGCCAGCAGCTTGAGATCTAGCACAGATACGCAGTATTTT.

This clonotype was seen ten or more times. V gene TRBV6-1 combines with J gene TRBJ1-2; D call uncertain. The CDR3 sequence is 15 residues long. Per the germline V gene, CDR1 is MNHNS and CDR2 is SASEGT. The ends were cut back, 7 bases at V and 1 base at J, with 16 bases in the middle. CDR3 nucleotide sequence: TGTGCCAGCATCCAAGGGCCACGGAGTAACTATGGCTACACCTTC. It specifies CASIQGPRSNYGYTF.

As to this clonotype: Possible read error: a much larger clone is one base away. The DNA is left out, because the CDR3 cannot be placed on it with certainty; the CDR3 is given as TCRdb lists it. The rearrangement links TRBV30 to TRBJ1-6. Germline V gene lookup returns CDR1 GTSNPN and CDR2 SVGIG (reference sequence). The length of the CDR3 is 12 amino acids, counting both ends. CDR3 in amino acids: CAWGPGNSPFHF.

In its sample, this clonotype was seen a few times. The chain joins TRBV7-8 to TRBJ2-1, with a weak D call TRBD1 (5 bases). Germline assignment: CDR1 SGHVS and CDR2 FQNEAQ. V was clipped by 5 bases and J by 5 bases, with 16 bases between them. The CDR3 runs to 15 residues. Here the CDR3 DNA reads TGTGCCAGCAGCCCACCACTCGACAGAGACAATGAGCAGTTCTTC. It codes for CASSPPLDRDNEQFF.

This clonotype was recorded at least ten times. CDR3 in DNA: TGTGCCAGTATCCCTAGCGGGGGCATTAACACCGGGGAGCTGTTTTTT. Its translation: CASIPSGGINTGELFF. This chain joins TRBV19 and TRBJ2-2; 10 nucleotides align to TRBD2. The length of the CDR3 is 16 residues. Germline V gene lookup returns CDR1 LNHDA and CDR2 SQIVND (reference sequence). The J segment lost 2 bases and the V segment lost 7 bases, leaving 7 bases of the junction unmatched.

This clonotype was seen repeatedly, ten times or more. The chain couples TRBV6-1 to TRBJ2-7; 7 nucleotides align to TRBD1. Losses at the gene ends were 6 bases for V and 4 bases for J; bases not matched to a gene: 6. This CDR3 is 13 amino acids long. CDR1 is MNHNS, CDR2 SASEGT, per germline. CDR3 nucleotides: TGTGCCAGCAGGGGACAGCTCGCTTACGAGCAGTACTTC. It translates to CASRGQLAYEQYF.